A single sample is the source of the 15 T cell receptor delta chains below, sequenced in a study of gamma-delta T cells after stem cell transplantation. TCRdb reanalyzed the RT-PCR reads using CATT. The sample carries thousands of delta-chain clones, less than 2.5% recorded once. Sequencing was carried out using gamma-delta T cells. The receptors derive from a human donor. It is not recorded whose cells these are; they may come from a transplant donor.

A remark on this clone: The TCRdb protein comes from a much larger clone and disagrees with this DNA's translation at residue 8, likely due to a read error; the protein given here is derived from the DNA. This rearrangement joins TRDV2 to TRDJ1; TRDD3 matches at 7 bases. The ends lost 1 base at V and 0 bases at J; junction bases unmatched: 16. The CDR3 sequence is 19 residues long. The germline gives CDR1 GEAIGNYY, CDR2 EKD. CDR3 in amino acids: CACDTVLEDTKGHTDKLIF. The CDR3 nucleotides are TGTGCCTGTGACACTGTTCTGGAGGATACGAAGGGCCACACCGATAAACTCATCTTT.

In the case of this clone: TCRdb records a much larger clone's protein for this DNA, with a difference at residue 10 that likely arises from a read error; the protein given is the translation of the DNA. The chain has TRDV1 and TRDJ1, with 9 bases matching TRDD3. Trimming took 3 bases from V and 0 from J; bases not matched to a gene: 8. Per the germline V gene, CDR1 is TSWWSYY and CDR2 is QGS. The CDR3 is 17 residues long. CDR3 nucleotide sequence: TGTGCTCTTGGGGACACACTGGGGGACTATTACACCGATAAACTCATCTTT. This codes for CALGDTLGDYYTDKLIF.

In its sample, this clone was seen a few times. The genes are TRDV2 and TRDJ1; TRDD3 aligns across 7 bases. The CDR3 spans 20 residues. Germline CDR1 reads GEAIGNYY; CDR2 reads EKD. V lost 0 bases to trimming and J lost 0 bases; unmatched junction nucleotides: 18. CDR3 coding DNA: TGTGCCTGTGACACCCTATTGTCCCTGGGGGCCCACCATTACACCGATAAACTCATCTTT. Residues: CACDTLLSLGAHHYTDKLIF.

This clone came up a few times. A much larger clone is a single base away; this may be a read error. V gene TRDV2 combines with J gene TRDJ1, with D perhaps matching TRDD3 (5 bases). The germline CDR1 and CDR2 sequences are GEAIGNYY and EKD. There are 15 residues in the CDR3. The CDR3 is CACGTVEIQADKLIF. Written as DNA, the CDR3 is TGTGCCTGTGGCACCGTGGAGATACAGGCGGATAAACTCATCTTT.

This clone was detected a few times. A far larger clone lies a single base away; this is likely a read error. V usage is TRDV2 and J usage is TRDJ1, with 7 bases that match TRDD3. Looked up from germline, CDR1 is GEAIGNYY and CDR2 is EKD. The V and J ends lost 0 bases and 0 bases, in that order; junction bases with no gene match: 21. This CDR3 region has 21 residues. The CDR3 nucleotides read TGTGCCTGTGACACCGTGGATCCCCCTGGTGGGGGACCTCCCTACACCGATAAACTCATCTTT. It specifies CACDTVDPPGGGPPYTDKLIF.

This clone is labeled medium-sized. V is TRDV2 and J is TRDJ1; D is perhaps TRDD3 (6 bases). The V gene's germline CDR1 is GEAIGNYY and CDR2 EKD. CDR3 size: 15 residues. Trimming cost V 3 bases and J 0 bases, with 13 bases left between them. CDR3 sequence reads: CACDDVGGYTDKLIF. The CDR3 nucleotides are TGTGCCTGTGACGACGTTGGGGGCTACACCGATAAACTCATCTTT.

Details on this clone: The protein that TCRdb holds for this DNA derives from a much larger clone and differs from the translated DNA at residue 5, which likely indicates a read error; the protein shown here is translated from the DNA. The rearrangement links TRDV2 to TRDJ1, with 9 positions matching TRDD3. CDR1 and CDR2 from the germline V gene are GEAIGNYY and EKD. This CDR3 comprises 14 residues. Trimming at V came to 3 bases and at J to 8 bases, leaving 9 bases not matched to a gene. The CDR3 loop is CACDSVLGDSKLIF. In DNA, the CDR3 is TGTGCCTGTGACTCGGTACTGGGGGACTCGAAACTCATCTTT.

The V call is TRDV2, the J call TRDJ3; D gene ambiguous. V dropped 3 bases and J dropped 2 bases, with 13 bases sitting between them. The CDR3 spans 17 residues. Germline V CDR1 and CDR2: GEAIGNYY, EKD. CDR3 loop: CACDFTEGAWDTRQMFF. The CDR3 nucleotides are TGTGCCTGTGACTTTACTGAGGGCGCCTGGGACACCCGACAGATGTTTTTC.

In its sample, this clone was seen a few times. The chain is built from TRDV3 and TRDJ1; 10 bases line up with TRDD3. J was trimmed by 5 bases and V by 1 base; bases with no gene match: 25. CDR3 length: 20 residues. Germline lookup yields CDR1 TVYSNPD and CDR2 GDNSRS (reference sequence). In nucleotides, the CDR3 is TGTGCCTTTATCCCTCCTCGGCTTCTCTGGGGGATAGTTAGTACGGATAAACTCATCTTT. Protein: CAFIPPRLLWGIVSTDKLIF. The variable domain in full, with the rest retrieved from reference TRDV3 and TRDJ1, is CDKVTQSSPDQTVASGSEVVLLCTYDTVYSNPDLFWYRIRPDYSFQFVFYGDNSRSEGADFTQGRFSVKHILTQKAFHLVISPVRTEDSATYYCAFIPPRLLWGIVSTDKLIFGKGTRVTVEP.

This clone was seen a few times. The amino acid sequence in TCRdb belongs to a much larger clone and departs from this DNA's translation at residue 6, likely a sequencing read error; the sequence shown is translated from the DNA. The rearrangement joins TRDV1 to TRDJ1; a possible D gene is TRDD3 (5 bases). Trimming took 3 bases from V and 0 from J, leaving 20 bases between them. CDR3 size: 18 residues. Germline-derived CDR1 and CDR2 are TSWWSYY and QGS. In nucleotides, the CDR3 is TGTGCTCTTGGGGACGGTACCAAGGGCGGGGAGTACACCGATAAACTCATCTTT. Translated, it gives CALGDGTKGGEYTDKLIF.

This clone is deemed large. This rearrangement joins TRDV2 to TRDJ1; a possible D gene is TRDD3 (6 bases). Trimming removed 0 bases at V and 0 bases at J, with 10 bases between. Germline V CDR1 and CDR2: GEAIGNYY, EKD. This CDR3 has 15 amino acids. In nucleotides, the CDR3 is TGTGCCTGTGACACCGTGGGGGGTCACACCGATAAACTCATCTTT. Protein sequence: CACDTVGGHTDKLIF.

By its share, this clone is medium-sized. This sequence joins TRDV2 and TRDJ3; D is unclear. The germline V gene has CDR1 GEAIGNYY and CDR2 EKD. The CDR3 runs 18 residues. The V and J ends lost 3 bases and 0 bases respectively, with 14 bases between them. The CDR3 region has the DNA TGTGCCTGTGACCACTCCTCCATAGGCTCCTGGGACACCCGACAGATGTTTTTC. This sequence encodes CACDHSSIGSWDTRQMFF.

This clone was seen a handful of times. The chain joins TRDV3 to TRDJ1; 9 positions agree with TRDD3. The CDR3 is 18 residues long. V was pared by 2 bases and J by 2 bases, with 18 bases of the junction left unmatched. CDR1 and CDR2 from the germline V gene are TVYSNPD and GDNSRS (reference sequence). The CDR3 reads CAFRGGYWGTKITDKLIF. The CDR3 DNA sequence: TGTGCCTTTCGGGGAGGGTACTGGGGGACCAAAATTACCGATAAACTCATCTTT.

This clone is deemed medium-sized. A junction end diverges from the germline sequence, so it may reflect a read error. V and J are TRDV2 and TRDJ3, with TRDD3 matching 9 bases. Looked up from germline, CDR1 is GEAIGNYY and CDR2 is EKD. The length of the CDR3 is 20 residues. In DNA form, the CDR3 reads TGTGCCTGTGACTTTACTGGGGGAGGCCAAGGGTCCTGGGACACCCGACGGATGTTTTTC. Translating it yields CACDFTGGGQGSWDTRRMFF.

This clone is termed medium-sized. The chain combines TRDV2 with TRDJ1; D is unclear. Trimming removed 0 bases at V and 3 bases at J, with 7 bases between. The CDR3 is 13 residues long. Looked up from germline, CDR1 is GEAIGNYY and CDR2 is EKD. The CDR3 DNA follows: TGTGCCTGTGACACCTTCGATGCCGATAAACTCATCTTT. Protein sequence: CACDTFDADKLIF.